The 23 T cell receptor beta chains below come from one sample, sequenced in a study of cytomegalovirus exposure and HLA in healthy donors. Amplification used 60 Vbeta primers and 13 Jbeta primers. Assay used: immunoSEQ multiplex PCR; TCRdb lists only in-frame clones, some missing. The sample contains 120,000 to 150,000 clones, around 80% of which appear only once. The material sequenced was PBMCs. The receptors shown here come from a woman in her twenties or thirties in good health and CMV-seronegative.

The CDR3 DNA reads as TGTGCCAGCAGCCCCGCCGGGGGAGCAGCCTACGAGCAGTACTTC. Its translation: CASSPAGGAAYEQYF. The V call is TRBV7-3, the J call TRBJ2-7; perhaps TRBD2 as D (6 bases). The CDR3 loop spans 15 amino acids. Germline V gene sequence: CDR1 SGHTA, CDR2 FQGTGA. V lost 5 bases and J lost 2, with 16 bases in between.

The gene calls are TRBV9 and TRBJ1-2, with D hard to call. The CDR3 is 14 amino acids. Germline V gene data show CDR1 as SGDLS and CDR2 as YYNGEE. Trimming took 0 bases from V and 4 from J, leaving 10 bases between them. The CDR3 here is CASSVGESGYGYTF. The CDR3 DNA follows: TGTGCCAGCAGCGTAGGGGAAAGCGGCTATGGCTACACCTTC.

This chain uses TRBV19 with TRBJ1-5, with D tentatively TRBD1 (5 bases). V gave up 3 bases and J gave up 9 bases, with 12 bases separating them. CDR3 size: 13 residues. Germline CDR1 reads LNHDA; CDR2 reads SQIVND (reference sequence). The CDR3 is CASSIRPDRPQHF. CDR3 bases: TGTGCCAGTAGTATCCGACCAGACAGGCCCCAGCATTTT.

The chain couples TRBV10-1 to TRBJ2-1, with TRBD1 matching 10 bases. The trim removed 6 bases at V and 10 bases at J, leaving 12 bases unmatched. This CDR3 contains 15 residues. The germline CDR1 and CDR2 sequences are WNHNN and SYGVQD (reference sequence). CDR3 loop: CASSRGTGAIDEQFF. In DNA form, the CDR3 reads TGCGCCAGCAGCCGGGGGACAGGGGCTATCGACGAGCAGTTCTTC.

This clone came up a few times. The CDR3 DNA follows: TGTGCCAGCAGTTTATCTGTACAGGGGGGCGCTCGCGGCTACACCTTC. Translated, it gives CASSLSVQGGARGYTF. V and J are TRBV27 and TRBJ1-2, with 8 bases lining up with TRBD1. CDR1 is MNHEY, CDR2 SMNVEV, per germline (reference sequence). The CDR3 totals 16 residues. The V gene end was trimmed by 0 bases and the J gene end by 8 bases; junction bases not matched to a gene: 11.

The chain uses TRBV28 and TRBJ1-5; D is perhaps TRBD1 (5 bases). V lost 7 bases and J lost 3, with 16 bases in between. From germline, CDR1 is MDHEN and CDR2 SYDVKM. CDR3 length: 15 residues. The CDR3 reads CASIRGGVPNQPQHF. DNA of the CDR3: TGTGCCAGCATCCGGGGGGGGGTCCCCAATCAGCCCCAGCATTTT.

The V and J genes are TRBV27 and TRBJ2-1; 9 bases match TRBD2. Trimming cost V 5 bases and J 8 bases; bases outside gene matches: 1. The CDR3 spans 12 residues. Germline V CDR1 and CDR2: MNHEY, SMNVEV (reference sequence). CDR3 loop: CASSIAGDEQFF. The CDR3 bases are TGTGCCAGCAGTATAGCGGGAGATGAGCAGTTCTTC.

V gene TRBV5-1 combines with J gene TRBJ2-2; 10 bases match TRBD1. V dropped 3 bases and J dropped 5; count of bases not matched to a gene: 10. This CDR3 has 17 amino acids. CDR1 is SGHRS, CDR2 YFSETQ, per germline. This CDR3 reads CASSSWERTGGTGELFF. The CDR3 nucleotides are TGCGCCAGCAGCTCATGGGAGAGGACAGGGGGAACCGGGGAGCTGTTTTTT.

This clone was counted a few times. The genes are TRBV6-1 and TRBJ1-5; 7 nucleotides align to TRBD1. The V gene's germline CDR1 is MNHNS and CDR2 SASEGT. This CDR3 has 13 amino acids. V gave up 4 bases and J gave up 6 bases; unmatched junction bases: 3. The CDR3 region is CASSGQGIQPQHF. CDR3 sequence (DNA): TGTGCCAGCAGTGGACAGGGTATTCAGCCCCAGCATTTT.

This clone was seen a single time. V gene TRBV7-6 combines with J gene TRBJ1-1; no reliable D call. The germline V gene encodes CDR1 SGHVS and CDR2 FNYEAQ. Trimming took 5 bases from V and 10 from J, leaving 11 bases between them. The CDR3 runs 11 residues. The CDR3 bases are TGTGCCAGCAGCCCATCCGAGGTAGCTTTCTTT. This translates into CASSPSEVAFF.

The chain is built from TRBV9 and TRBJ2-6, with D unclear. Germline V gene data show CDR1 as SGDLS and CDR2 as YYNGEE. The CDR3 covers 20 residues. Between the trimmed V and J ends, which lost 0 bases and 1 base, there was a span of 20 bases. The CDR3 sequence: CASSVAPFTEPPSGANVLTF. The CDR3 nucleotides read TGTGCCAGCAGCGTAGCTCCATTCACAGAGCCTCCTTCTGGGGCCAACGTCCTGACTTTC. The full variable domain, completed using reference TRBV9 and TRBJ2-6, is DSGVTQTPKHLITATGQRVTLRCSPRSGDLSVYWYQQSLDQGLQFLIQYYNGEERAKGNILERFSAQQFPDLHSELNLSSLELGDSALYFCASSVAPFTEPPSGANVLTFGAGSRLTVL.

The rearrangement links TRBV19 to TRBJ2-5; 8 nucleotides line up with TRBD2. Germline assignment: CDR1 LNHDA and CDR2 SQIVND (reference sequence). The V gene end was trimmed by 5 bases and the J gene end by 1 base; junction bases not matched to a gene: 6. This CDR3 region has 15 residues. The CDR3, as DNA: TGTGCCAGTAGTGTCCTGAGCGGGGGCCAAGAGACCCAGTACTTC. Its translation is CASSVLSGGQETQYF.

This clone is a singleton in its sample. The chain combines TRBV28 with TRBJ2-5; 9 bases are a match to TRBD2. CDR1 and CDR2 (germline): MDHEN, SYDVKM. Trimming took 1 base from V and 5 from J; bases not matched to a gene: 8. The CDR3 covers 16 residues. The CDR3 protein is CASSLSGGRAPETQYF. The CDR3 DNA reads TGTGCCAGCAGTTTATCTGGCGGGAGGGCCCCGGAGACCCAGTACTTC.

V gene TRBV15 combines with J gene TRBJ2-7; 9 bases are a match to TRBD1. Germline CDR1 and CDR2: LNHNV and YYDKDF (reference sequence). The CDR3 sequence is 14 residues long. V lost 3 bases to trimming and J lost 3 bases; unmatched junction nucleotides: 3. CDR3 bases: TGTGCCACCAGCAGGGACAGGGGAAACTACGAGCAGTACTTC. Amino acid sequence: CATSRDRGNYEQYF.

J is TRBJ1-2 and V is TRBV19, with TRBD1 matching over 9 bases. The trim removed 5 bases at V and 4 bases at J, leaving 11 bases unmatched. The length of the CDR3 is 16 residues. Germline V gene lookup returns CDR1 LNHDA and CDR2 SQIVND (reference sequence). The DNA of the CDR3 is TGTGCCAGTAGTTCCGGGACAGGGCTTGTCGGCTATGGCTACACCTTC. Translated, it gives CASSSGTGLVGYGYTF.

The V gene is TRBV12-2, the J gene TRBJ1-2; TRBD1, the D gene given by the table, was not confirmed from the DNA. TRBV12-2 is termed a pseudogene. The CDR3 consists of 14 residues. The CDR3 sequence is CASRSEQVGYGYTF. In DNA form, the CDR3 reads TGTGCAAGTCGCTCTGAACAGGTGGGCTATGGCTACACCTTC.

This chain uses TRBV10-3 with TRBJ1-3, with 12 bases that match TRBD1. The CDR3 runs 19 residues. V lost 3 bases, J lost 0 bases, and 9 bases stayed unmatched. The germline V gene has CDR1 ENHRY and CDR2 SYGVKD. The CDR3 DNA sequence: TGTGCCATCAGTGACCCCGGGACAGGGGGCGACCTCTCTGGAAACACCATATATTTT. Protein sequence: CAISDPGTGGDLSGNTIYF.

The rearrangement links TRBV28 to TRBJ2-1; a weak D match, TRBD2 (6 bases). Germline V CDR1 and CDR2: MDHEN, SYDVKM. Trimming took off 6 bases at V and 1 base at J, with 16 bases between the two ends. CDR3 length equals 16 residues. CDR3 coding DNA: TGTGCCAGCAGACCTGCGGGACCTACTTCCTACAATGAGCAGTTCTTC. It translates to CASRPAGPTSYNEQFF.

This chain's CDR3 is CASSSEVRYGYTF. DNA for the CDR3: TGTGCCAGCAGTTCAGAGGTGAGGTATGGCTACACCTTC. The J gene is TRBJ1-2, the V gene TRBV28; D not certain. The V and J ends lost 4 bases and 5 bases respectively, with 11 bases between them. Per germline, CDR1 MDHEN and CDR2 SYDVKM. CDR3 length: 13 amino acids.

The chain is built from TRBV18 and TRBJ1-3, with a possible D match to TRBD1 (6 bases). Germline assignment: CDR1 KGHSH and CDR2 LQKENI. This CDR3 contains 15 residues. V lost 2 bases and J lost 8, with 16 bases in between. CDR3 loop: CASSPSQGRGDTIYF. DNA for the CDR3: TGTGCCAGCTCACCATCGCAGGGGCGCGGAGACACCATATATTTT.

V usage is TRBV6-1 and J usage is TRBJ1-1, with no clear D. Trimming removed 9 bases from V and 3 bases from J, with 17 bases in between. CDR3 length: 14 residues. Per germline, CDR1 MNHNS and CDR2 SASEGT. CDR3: CASCEGRVDTEAFF. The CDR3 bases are TGTGCCAGTTGCGAAGGGAGGGTGGACACTGAAGCTTTCTTT.

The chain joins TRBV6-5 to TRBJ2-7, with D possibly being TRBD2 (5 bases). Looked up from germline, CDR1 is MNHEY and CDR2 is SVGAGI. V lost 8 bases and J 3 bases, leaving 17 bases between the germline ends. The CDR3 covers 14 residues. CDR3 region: CASRSGNSHYEQYF. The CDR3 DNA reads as TGTGCCAGCCGATCCGGGAATAGCCACTACGAGCAGTACTTC.

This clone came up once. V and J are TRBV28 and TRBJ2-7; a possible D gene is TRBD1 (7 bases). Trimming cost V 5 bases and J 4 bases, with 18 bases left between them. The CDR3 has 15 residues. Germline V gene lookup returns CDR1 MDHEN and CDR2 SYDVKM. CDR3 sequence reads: CASSPRGQGEYEQYF. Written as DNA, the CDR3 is TGTGCCAGCAGTCCCCGGGGGCAGGGGGAATACGAGCAGTACTTC.